The sequence of this TCR beta chain was determined in a study of tumor and adjacent non-tumor tissue in lung cancer. Study-wide findings and caveats: Top 100 clones took a larger repertoire share in normal lung. Compared with tumor, normal lung showed significantly lower TCR diversity.

The CDR3 contains 16 residues. CDR1 DFQATT and CDR2 SNEGSKA come from the germline V gene (reference sequence). A modified ARM-PCR protocol with three rounds of nested PCR amplified TCRbeta. TCRdb recomputed calls from the multiplex PCR reads with MiXCR, one row per CDR3 protein. The sample has approximately 79,000 distinct CDR3 sequences, around three fifths seen once. This sample's RNA came from whole unsorted tissue. About this clonotype itself: Its antigen is unidentified. One end of the junction is discordant with germline, which a read error may explain.

The receptor's source is a man aged 65 to 85 with non-small cell lung cancer. The V gene is TRBV20-1, the J gene TRBJ1-1; TRBD1 is a possible D gene (6 bases). Sample: lung tumor tissue. The CDR3 loop reads CSARGIGRGKNIEAFF. In DNA, the CDR3 is TGCAGTGCTAGAGGTATCGGGAGGGGGAAGAACATTGAAGCTTTCTTT.